This T cell receptor beta chain emerged from a study of blood T cell repertoires in COVID-19. Background on the study: Sample material is recorded as cDNA or gDNA derived from T cells, B-cell-depleted T cells, or PBMCs.

Authors' processing steps: Nucleated cell number was recorded as an estimate derived from reference gene primer amplification. The repertoire was sequenced with immunoSEQ multiplex PCR; TCRdb's copy has only in-frame clones and lacks some. V, J and clone size derive from that table, while D and trimming were established from the DNA sequence. The sample includes 95,000 to 110,000 clones, roughly 84% seen only once; the top ten take 10% to 15%. Germline CDR1 reads LNHDA; CDR2 reads SQIVND (reference sequence). The CDR3 sequence is 14 residues long. The trim removed 7 bases at V and 1 base at J, leaving 3 bases unmatched.

What was sequenced was peripheral blood. J is TRBJ2-3 and V is TRBV19, with TRBD1 identical over 9 bases. The source of this sequence is a human donor in a cohort sampled during active or convalescent COVID-19. CDR3 region: CASMRTGGTDTQYF. In DNA form, the CDR3 reads TGTGCCAGTATGAGGACAGGGGGCACAGATACGCAGTATTTT.